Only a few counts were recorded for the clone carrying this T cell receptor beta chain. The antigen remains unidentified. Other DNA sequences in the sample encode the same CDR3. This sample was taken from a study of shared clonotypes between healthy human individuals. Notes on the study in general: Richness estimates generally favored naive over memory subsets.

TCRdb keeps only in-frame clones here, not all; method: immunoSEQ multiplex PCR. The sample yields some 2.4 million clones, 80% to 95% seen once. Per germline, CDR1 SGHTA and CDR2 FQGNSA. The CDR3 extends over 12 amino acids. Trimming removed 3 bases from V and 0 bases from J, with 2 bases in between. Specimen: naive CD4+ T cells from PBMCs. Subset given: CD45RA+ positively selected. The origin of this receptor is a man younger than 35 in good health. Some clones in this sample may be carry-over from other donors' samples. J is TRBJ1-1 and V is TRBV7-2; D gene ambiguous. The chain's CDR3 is CASSLLNTEAFF. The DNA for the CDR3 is TGTGCCAGCAGCTTGTTGAACACTGAAGCTTTCTTT.